A selection of T cell receptor beta chains follows, all from one sample in a study of blood T cell repertoires in COVID-19. TCRdb keeps only in-frame clones here, not all; method: immunoSEQ multiplex PCR. The repertoire holds roughly 85,000 clones, with about nine tenths as singletons. The sequenced material came from peripheral blood. The receptors derive from a man in his forties or fifties with active or convalescent COVID-19. Each CDR3 is given with its conserved first and last residue. The D gene is left open where the match is weak. Part of the rows lack a size; the others show once, few, many or a class for expanded clones.

j_call d_call v_call clone_size cdr3_aa cdr3_nt
TRBJ1-5 - TRBV28 - CASSLTDYNQPQHF TGTGCCAGCAGTTTAACAGATTACAATCAGCCCCAGCATTTT
TRBJ1-1 TRBD1 TRBV29-1 once CSGGQGNTEAFF TGCAGCGGAGGACAGGGTAACACTGAAGCTTTCTTT
TRBJ2-3 - TRBV7-6 - CASSLGGPRTDTQYF TGTGCCAGCAGCTTAGGTGGGCCCCGCACAGATACGCAGTATTTT
TRBJ1-4 TRBD1 TRBV10-3 - CAISSSGQNEKLFF TGTGCCATCAGTTCCTCGGGACAGAACGAAAAACTGTTTTTT
TRBJ2-5 - TRBV7-6 - CASSLDWTKTETQYF TGTGCCAGCAGCTTAGACTGGACAAAGACGGAGACCCAGTACTTC
TRBJ1-2 TRBD1 TRBV30 few CAWSPGRAGGNYGYTF TGTGCCTGGAGTCCCGGGAGGGCAGGGGGGAACTATGGCTACACCTTC
TRBJ2-3 - TRBV7-2 - CASSLRQGDTQYF TGTGCCAGCAGCTTACGCCAGGGAGATACGCAGTATTTT
TRBJ1-2 TRBD1 TRBV3-1/TRBV3-2 - CASSQKLPGQLPVYGYTF TGTGCCAGCAGCCAAAAACTACCGGGACAGCTCCCCGTATATGGCTACACCTTC
TRBJ1-2 - TRBV19 - CASSPDSPYGYTF TGTGCCAGTAGTCCCGACAGTCCGTATGGCTACACCTTC
TRBJ1-2 TRBD1 TRBV19 - CATHTPGGTDSYGYTF TGTGCCACCCACACGCCGGGTGGGACAGATAGCTATGGCTACACCTTC
TRBJ2-1 TRBD2 TRBV18 - CASSPGLVPYNEQFF TGTGCCAGCTCACCCGGACTAGTCCCCTACAATGAGCAGTTCTTC
TRBJ1-3 - TRBV9 - CASSVVAGLSGNTIYF TGTGCCAGCAGCGTAGTGGCAGGGCTCTCTGGAAACACCATATATTTT
TRBJ1-4 TRBD1 TRBV9 - CASSVGQGGEKLFF TGTGCCAGCAGCGTAGGACAGGGAGGCGAAAAACTGTTTTTT
TRBJ2-1 - TRBV19 - CASTLAPDNEQFF TGTGCCAGTACCCTGGCCCCAGACAATGAGCAGTTCTTC
TRBJ1-2 - TRBV5-1 - CASSLIGRGYTF TGCGCCAGCAGCTTGATCGGGAGGGGCTACACCTTC
TRBJ2-4 - TRBV6-1 - CASSEARRVPKNIQYF TGTGCCAGCAGTGAAGCCAGGAGGGTCCCCAAAAACATTCAGTACTTC